This T cell receptor (beta chain) was recorded in a study of response to subunit inactivated influenza vaccine. From the RT-PCR reads, TCRdb called clonotypes with MiXCR, one entry per CDR3 protein. Of hundreds of thousands of distinct CDR3 sequences in the sample, around 16% are singletons; the top ten hold roughly 12%. A few counts support this clonotype. Its target is unknown. Findings of the study overall: After each seasonal influenza vaccination, few new T cells are recruited, the authors suggested.

V lost 1 base, J lost 0 bases, and 13 bases lay in between. This CDR3 is 16 amino acids long. The V gene's germline CDR1 is LGHDT and CDR2 YNNKEL (reference sequence). The chain uses TRBV3-1 and TRBJ2-7; perhaps TRBD2 as D (6 bases). Specimen: PBMCs from blood, collected approximately 13 days after vaccination. This sequence was found in a man aged 50 or older who received an inactivated influenza vaccine. DNA of the CDR3: TGTGCCAGCAGCCAAGGAGGGACTTATAGCTCCTACGAGCAGTACTTC. Protein product: CASSQGGTYSSYEQYF.